These T cell receptor beta chains were read from a single sample in a study of blood T cell repertoires in COVID-19. Sequencing used immunoSEQ multiplex PCR; TCRdb keeps in-frame clones, though not all of them. Of about 340,000 clones in the sample, about four fifths were seen once. Sequenced material: peripheral blood. The receptor source for this set is a man in his thirties or forties with active or convalescent COVID-19. The conserved cysteine and the conserved F or W are not part of the CDR3 here. Expanded clones get a size class; other rows say once, few or many, or leave the size out.

v_call	j_call	clone_size	cdr3_aa
TRBV5-4	TRBJ1-5	-	ASSLGGTGLNQPQH
TRBV5-5	TRBJ2-2	-	ASLAGGRVLNTGELF
TRBV28	TRBJ2-1	-	ASSPRTSGRAYNEQF
TRBV24-1	TRBJ2-1	-	ATSDRGRASGTYNEQF
TRBV6-4	TRBJ2-3	-	ASSDGAYTDTQY
TRBV15	TRBJ2-7	once	ATSRGTTYEQY
TRBV5-1	TRBJ2-2	-	ASSFGTNTGELF
TRBV19	TRBJ1-2	-	ASSIRTGRVYGYT
TRBV7-9	TRBJ1-2	-	ASSLGSSDGYT
TRBV7-3	TRBJ2-3	-	ASSPPLAGADTQY
TRBV28	TRBJ2-7	once	ASPPQGGYSYEQY
TRBV4-1	TRBJ1-1	-	ASSQREKTILNTEAF
TRBV25-1	TRBJ2-7	-	ASSEYILGLAATSEQY
TRBV19	TRBJ2-1	-	ASSMGTSGRAGRWNEQF
TRBV11-3	TRBJ2-1	once	ASSLGGTGSSYNEQF
TRBV11-2	TRBJ2-3	-	ASSLEAGGREQY
TRBV7-3	TRBJ2-5	-	ASSSDGGKTQY
TRBV19	TRBJ1-1	-	ATRGMNTEAF
TRBV7-2	TRBJ2-3	-	ASSSPLWRGGRTDTQY
TRBV9	TRBJ1-4	-	ASSVEGQGEKLF
TRBV28	TRBJ1-1	-	ASSPTGTGITEAF
TRBV5-4	TRBJ2-3	once	ASSLQRGSGPDTQY
TRBV4-3	TRBJ1-2	-	ASSPTTGGYGYT
TRBV28	TRBJ2-3	-	ASSPLRGSDPDTQY
TRBV2	TRBJ1-1	few	ASSVSSNTEAF
TRBV6-5	TRBJ1-6	-	ASRKQSSYNSPLH
TRBV19	TRBJ2-3	few	ASSKGLAGEIDTQY
TRBV7-9	TRBJ2-3	-	ASSSGPLGQSTDTQY
TRBV12-2	TRBJ1-2	-	ASRLAPDRR
TRBV7-6	TRBJ2-5	-	ASSQRWKETQY
TRBV5-4	TRBJ1-1	-	ASSPPGSEGAEAF
TRBV29-1	TRBJ2-7	-	SVEERELKAYEQY
TRBV10-3	TRBJ2-1	once	AITAKTGTYNEQF
TRBV7-9	TRBJ1-5	few	ASSPAEVLAQH
TRBV6-5	TRBJ2-1	-	ASSRTGISYNEQF
TRBV9	TRBJ2-5	-	ASSWGSGEETQY
TRBV9	TRBJ2-3	-	ASSLRGGGTTDTQY
TRBV7-2	TRBJ2-7	-	ASSLVGARGSGRYEQY
TRBV2	TRBJ1-3	-	ASTIGQGVGNTIY
TRBV7-3	TRBJ1-1	-	ASSPRTVNTEAF
TRBV19	TRBJ2-4	-	ASGSGRPPENKNIQY